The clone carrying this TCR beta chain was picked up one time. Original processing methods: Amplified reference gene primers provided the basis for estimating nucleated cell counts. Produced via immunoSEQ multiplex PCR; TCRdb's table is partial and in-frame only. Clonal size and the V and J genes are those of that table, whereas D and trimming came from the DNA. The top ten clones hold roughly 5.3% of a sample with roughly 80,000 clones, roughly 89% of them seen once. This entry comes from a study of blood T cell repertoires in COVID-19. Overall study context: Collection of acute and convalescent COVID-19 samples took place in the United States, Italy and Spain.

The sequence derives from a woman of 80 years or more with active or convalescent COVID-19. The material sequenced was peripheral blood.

The CDR3 loop reads CASSTSGSGNEQYF. Here the CDR3 DNA reads TGTGCCAGCAGCACTAGCGGGAGTGGGAACGAGCAGTACTTC. This chain joins TRBV3-1 (or the pseudogene TRBV3-2) and TRBJ2-7; 11 bases line up with TRBD2. Trimming cost V 5 bases and J 5 bases; bases outside gene matches: 5. The germline gives CDR1 LGHDT, CDR2 YNNKEL (reference sequence). CDR3 size: 14 residues.